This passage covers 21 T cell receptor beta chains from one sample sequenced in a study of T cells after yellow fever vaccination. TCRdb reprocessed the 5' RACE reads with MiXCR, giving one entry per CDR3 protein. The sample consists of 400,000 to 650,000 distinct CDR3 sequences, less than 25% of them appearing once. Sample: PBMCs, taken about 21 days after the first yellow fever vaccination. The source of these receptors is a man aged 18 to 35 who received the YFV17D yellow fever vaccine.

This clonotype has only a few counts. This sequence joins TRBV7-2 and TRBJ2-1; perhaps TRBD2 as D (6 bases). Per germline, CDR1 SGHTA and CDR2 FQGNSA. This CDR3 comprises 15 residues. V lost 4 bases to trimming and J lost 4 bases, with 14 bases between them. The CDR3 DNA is TGTGCCAGCAGCTCCTCCGGCGGGGTATACAATGAGCAGTTCTTC. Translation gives CASSSSGGVYNEQFF.

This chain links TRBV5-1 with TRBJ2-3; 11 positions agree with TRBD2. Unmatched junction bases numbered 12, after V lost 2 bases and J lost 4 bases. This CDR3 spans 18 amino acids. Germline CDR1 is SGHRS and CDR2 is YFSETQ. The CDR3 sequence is CASSFRGPASGGPDTQYF. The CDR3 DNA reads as TGCGCCAGCAGCTTCAGGGGGCCAGCTAGCGGGGGGCCAGATACGCAGTATTTT.

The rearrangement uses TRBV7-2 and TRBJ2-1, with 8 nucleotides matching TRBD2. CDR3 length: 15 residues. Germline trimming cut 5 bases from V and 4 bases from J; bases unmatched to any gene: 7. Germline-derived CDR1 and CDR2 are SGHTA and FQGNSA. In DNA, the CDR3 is TGTGCCAGCAGCCCCAGCGGGAGCCGTTACAATGAGCAGTTCTTC. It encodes CASSPSGSRYNEQFF.

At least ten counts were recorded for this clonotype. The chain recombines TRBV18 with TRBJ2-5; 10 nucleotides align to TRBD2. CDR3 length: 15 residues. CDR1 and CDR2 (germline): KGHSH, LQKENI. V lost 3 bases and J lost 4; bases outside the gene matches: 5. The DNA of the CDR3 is TGTGCCAGCTCACCTCCGGGACTAGCGAGAGAGACCCAGTACTTC. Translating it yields CASSPPGLARETQYF.

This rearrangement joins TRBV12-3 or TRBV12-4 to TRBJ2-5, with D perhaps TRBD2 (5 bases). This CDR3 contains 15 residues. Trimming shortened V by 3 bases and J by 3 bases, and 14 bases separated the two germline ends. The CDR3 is CASSFETLEKETQYF. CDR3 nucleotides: TGTGCCAGCAGTTTTGAGACACTAGAAAAAGAGACCCAGTACTTC.

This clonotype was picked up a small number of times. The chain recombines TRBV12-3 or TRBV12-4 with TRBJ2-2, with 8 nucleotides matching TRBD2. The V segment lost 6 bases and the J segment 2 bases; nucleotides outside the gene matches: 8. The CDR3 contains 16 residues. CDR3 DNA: TGTGCCAGCAGGTCCTTAGCGGGAACAAACACCGGGGAGCTGTTTTTT. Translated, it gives CASRSLAGTNTGELFF.

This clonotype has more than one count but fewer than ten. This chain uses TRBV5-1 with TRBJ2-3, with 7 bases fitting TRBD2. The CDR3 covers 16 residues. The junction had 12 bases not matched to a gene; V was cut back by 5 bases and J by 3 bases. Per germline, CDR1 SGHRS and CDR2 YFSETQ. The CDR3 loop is CASSPNPGGTTDTQYF. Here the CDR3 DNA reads TGCGCCAGCAGTCCCAATCCGGGGGGAACGACAGATACGCAGTATTTT.

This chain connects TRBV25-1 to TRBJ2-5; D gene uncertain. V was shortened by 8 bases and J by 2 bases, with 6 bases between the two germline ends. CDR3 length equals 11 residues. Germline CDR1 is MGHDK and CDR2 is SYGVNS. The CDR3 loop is CASVGQETQYF. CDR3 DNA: TGTGCCAGCGTGGGGCAAGAGACCCAGTACTTC.

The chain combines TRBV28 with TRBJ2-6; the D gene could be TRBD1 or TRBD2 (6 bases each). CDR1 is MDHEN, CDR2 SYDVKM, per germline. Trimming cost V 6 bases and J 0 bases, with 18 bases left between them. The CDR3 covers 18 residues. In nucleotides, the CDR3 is TGTGCCAGCAGGGGGCGGGACATAGCTACCTCTGGGGCCAACGTCCTGACTTTC. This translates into CASRGRDIATSGANVLTF.

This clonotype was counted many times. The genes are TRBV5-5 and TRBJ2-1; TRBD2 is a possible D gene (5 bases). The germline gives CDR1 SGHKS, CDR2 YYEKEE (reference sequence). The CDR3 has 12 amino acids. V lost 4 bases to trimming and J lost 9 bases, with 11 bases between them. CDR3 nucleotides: TGTGCCAGCAGCCCGCCACGGGGTGAGCAGTTCTTC. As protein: CASSPPRGEQFF.

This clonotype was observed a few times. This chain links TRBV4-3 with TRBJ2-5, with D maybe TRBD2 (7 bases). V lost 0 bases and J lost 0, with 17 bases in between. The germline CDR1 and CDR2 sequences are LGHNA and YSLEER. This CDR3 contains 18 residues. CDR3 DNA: TGCGCCAGCAGCCAAGAGAGGGCTCCGGGGGGCTACCAAGAGACCCAGTACTTC. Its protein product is CASSQERAPGGYQETQYF.

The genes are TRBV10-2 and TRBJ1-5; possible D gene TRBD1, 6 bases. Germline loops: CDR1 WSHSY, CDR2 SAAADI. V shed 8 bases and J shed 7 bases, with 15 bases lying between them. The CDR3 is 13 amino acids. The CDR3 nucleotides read TGCGCCAGCCTCGGACAGTTAGGGCAGCCCCAGCATTTT. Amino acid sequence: CASLGQLGQPQHF.

The CDR3 bases are TGCGCCAGCAGCTTGGGGGGACAGGGATCAGATACGCAGTATTTT. This sequence encodes CASSLGGQGSDTQYF. The V and J genes are TRBV5-1 and TRBJ2-3; 9 positions match TRBD1. After removal of 0 bases from V and 4 bases from J, the junction contained 3 bases not matched to a gene. The CDR3 covers 15 residues. Germline V lookup: CDR1 SGHRS, CDR2 YFSETQ.

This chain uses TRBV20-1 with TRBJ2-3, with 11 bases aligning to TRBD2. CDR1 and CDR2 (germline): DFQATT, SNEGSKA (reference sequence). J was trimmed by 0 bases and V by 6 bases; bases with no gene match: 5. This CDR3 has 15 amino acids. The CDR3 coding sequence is TGCAGTGCCATGACTAGCGGGGTTAGCACAGATACGCAGTATTTT. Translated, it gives CSAMTSGVSTDTQYF.

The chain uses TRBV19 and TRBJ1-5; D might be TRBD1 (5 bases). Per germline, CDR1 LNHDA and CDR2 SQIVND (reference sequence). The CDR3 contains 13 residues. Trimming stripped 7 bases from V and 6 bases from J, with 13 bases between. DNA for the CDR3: TGTGCCAGTACCCAGGGAGCGGCTCAGCCCCAGCATTTT. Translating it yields CASTQGAAQPQHF.

The CDR3: CAWSGRWRSNPYEQYF. Here the CDR3 DNA reads TGTGCCTGGAGTGGCCGGTGGCGGAGCAATCCCTACGAGCAGTACTTC. The chain carries TRBV30 and TRBJ2-7; D unresolved. Per germline, CDR1 GTSNPN and CDR2 SVGIG (reference sequence). V dropped 1 base and J dropped 2 bases, with 18 bases sitting between them. This CDR3 comprises 16 residues.

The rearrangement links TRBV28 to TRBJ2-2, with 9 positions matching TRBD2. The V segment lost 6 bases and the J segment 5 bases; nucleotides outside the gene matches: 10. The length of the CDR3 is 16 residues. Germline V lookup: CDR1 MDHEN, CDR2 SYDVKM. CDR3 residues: CASRILGTSSTGELFF. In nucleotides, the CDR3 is TGTGCCAGCAGAATACTTGGGACTAGCAGTACCGGGGAGCTGTTTTTT. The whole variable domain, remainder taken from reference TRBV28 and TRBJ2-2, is DVKVTQSSRYLVKRTGEKVFLECVQDMDHENMFWYRQDPGLGLRLIYFSYDVKMKEKGDIPEGYSVSREKKERFSLILESASTNQTSMYLCASRILGTSSTGELFFGEGSRLTVL.

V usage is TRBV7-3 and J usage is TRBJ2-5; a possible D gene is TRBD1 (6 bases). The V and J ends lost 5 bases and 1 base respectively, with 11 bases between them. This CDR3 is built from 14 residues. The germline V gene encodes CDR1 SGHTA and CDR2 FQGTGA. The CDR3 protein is CASSRMGAQETQYF. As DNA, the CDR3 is TGTGCCAGCAGCCGGATGGGGGCCCAAGAGACCCAGTACTTC.

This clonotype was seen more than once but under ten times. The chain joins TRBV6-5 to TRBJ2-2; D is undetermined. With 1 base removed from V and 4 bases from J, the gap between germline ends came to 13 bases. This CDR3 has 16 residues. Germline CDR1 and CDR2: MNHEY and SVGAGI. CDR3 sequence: CASSYFRPGGTGELFF. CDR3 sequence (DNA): TGTGCCAGCAGTTACTTCCGTCCGGGTGGCACCGGGGAGCTGTTTTTT.

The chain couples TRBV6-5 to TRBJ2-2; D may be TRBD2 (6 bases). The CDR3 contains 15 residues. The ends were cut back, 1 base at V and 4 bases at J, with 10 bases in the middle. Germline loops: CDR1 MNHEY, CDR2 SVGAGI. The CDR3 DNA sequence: TGTGCCAGCAGTTACTTAGGACTACGCACCGGGGAGCTGTTTTTT. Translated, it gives CASSYLGLRTGELFF.

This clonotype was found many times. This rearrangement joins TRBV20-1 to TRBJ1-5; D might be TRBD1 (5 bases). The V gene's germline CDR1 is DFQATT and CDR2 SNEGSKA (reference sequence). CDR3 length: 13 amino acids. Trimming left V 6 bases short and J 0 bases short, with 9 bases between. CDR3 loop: CSAKTASNQPQHF. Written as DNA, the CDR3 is TGCAGTGCAAAGACAGCTAGCAATCAGCCCCAGCATTTT.